This T cell receptor (beta chain) was sequenced in a study of regulatory T cells in long-lasting Graves disease. Study-wide points: Favored gene segments in persistent disease were TRBV28, TRBJ1-2 and TRBJ2-5. Samples came from peripheral blood alone, without thyroid tissue.

The CDR3 sequence is 19 residues long. Combining iRepertoire HTBI primers with Arm-PCR of CDR3 regions, the authors built TCR beta libraries. TCRdb redid the calling of the multiplex PCR reads with MiXCR, one entry per CDR3 protein. The profile shows about half a million distinct CDR3 sequences, more than 10% of them singletons. About this clonotype: What it binds is unknown.

Time point indicated: newly diagnosed GD, antithyroid drugs for less than 3 months. With RNA extracted from PBMCs as input, the TCR library was made. The sample was also reused in another study, on T cells in Graves' hyperthyroidism and ophthalmopathy. That publication notes: Newly diagnosed hyperthyroidism, duration under 2 months, in patients aged 18 to 65. Peripheral blood also featured most of the thyroid clonotypes expanded above 0.001.

V gene TRBV3-2 combines with J gene TRBJ2-4; the D call of TRBD2 is as the table states it, not checked on the DNA. TRBV3-2 is noted as a pseudogene. The receptor comes from a woman in her twenties or thirties with Graves disease. The sample here was peripheral blood mononuclear cells (PBMCs), taken at new diagnosis, from a patient treated with antithyroid drugs. The CDR3 sequence is CASSPNLAGVVGTKNIQYF. CDR3 in DNA: TGTGCCAGCAGCCCGAATCTAGCGGGAGTCGTGGGAACCAAAAACATTCAGTACTTC.